Listed here are 22 T cell receptor beta chains from one sample, sequenced in a study of T cell responses to AZD1222 COVID-19 vaccine. Method: immunoSEQ multiplex PCR; TCRdb's copy keeps in-frame clones and lacks some. The table shows some 96,000 clones, with around nine tenths occurring only once. This specimen consisted of peripheral blood, obtained on day 0 of AZD1222 vaccination. The receptor source for this set is an adult in good health.

V is TRBV18 and J is TRBJ1-5; D ambiguous. V gave up 3 bases and J gave up 1 base, with 10 bases separating them. CDR3 length: 15 amino acids. CDR1 is KGHSH, CDR2 LQKENI, per germline. CDR3 sequence reads: CASSPPDRSNQPQHF. DNA of the CDR3: TGTGCCAGCTCACCCCCAGATCGGAGCAATCAGCCCCAGCATTTT.

The J gene is TRBJ1-6, the V gene TRBV7-6, with D tentatively TRBD1 (6 bases). With 1 base removed from V and 10 bases from J, the gap between germline ends came to 11 bases. The CDR3 runs 14 residues. Per the germline V gene, CDR1 is SGHVS and CDR2 is FNYEAQ. CDR3 DNA sequence: TGTGCCAGCAGCTTAGTTAGTGGGGGCTCACCCCTCCACTTT. It yields the protein CASSLVSGGSPLHF. Full variable domain (outside the CDR3, taken from reference TRBV7-6 and TRBJ1-6): GAGVSQSPRYKVTKRGQDVALRCDPISGHVSLYWYRQALGQGPEFLTYFNYEAQQDKSGLPNDRFSAERPEGSISTLTIQRTEQRDSAMYRCASSLVSGGSPLHFGNGTRLTVT.

The CDR3 coding sequence is TGTGCCAGCAGAAAGACAGGGGGCCCTGATATCTACACCTTC. Encoded protein: CASRKTGGPDIYTF. This chain links TRBV7-2 with TRBJ1-2; 10 bases are shared with TRBD1. With V trimmed by 6 bases and J by 10 bases, 11 bases remained unmatched. CDR3 size: 14 residues. From germline, CDR1 is SGHTA and CDR2 FQGNSA.

J is TRBJ2-1 and V is TRBV5-1, with 9 bases lining up with TRBD1. Germline V CDR1 and CDR2: SGHRS, YFSETQ. The CDR3 runs 18 residues. J lost 10 bases, V lost 4 bases, and 21 bases had no gene match. The CDR3 protein is CASSTGLTGGGAENEQFF. The CDR3 DNA is TGCGCCAGCAGCACCGGCCTTACAGGGGGCGGCGCGGAGAACGAGCAGTTCTTC. Variable domain in full (rest from reference TRBV5-1 and TRBJ2-1): KAGVTQTPRYLIKTRGQQVTLSCSPISGHRSVSWYQQTPGQGLQFLFEYFSETQRNKGNFPGRFSGRQFSNSRSEMNVSTLELGDSALYLCASSTGLTGGGAENEQFFGPGTRLTVL.

The chain couples TRBV11-3 to TRBJ2-5; TRBD2 matches at 7 bases. CDR3 length: 17 residues. V was clipped by 5 bases and J by 2 bases; unmatched bases: 14. The germline gives CDR1 SGHNT, CDR2 YENEEA. The CDR3, as DNA: TGTGCCAGCAGCCTGAACGTGGTGGAGGGAGGGCAAGAGACCCAGTACTTC. Protein product: CASSLNVVEGGQETQYF.

The chain recombines TRBV6-1 with TRBJ1-1, with D unclear. CDR1 is MNHNS, CDR2 SASEGT, per germline. V was trimmed by 1 base and J by 12 bases, leaving 15 bases between them. The CDR3 is made up of 13 amino acids. DNA for the CDR3: TGTGCCAGCAGTGAAGTGTGGTCTGACGTGCCTTTCTTT. This encodes CASSEVWSDVPFF.

J is TRBJ2-7 and V is TRBV30, with 7 bases that match TRBD2. J was trimmed by 3 bases and V by 0 bases; bases with no gene match: 5. Per the germline V gene, CDR1 is GTSNPN and CDR2 is SVGIG (reference sequence). This CDR3 comprises 14 residues. This CDR3 is CAWSVGGVFYEQYF. CDR3 DNA sequence: TGTGCCTGGAGTGTTGGGGGGGTTTTCTACGAGCAGTACTTC.

The chain uses TRBV6-5 and TRBJ1-2, with D uncertain. The CDR3 runs to 14 residues. Between the trimmed V and J ends, which lost 0 bases and 4 bases, there was a span of 9 bases. Germline-derived CDR1 and CDR2 are MNHEY and SVGAGI. This chain's CDR3 is CASSYSESGYGYTF. The CDR3 nucleotides read TGTGCCAGCAGTTACTCGGAGTCCGGCTATGGCTACACCTTC.

This clone was observed once. The chain uses TRBV18 and TRBJ1-5, with 7 positions matching TRBD1. The CDR3 sequence is 14 residues long. V trimming: 1 base; J trimming: 5 bases; junction bases outside the gene matches: 2. The germline gives CDR1 KGHSH, CDR2 LQKENI. The DNA of the CDR3 is TGTGCCAGCTCACCACAAACAGGGGATCAGCCCCAGCATTTT. This encodes CASSPQTGDQPQHF.

This rearrangement joins TRBV4-2 to TRBJ1-1; D possibly corresponds to TRBD1 (6 bases). CDR3 size: 17 residues. Germline V CDR1 and CDR2: LGHNA, YNFKEQ. V lost 3 bases and J lost 1, with 18 bases in between. The CDR3 DNA sequence: TGTGCCAGCAGCCAGGCGGGGACACCCTACCCGAACACTGAAGCTTTCTTT. Residues: CASSQAGTPYPNTEAFF.

This clone has more than one count but fewer than ten. This chain joins TRBV16 and TRBJ1-5; 11 bases map to TRBD1. Germline V CDR1 and CDR2: KGHSY, FQNENV. The J segment lost 3 bases and the V segment lost 3 bases, leaving 4 bases of the junction unmatched. The CDR3 loop spans 16 amino acids. The CDR3 is CASSQGTGGINQPQHF. Written as DNA, the CDR3 is TGTGCCAGCAGCCAGGGGACAGGGGGTATCAATCAGCCCCAGCATTTT.

CDR3 amino acids: CASSQTGGRETQYF. The CDR3 DNA sequence: TGTGCCAGCTCACAAACAGGGGGCAGAGAGACCCAGTACTTC. V and J are TRBV18 and TRBJ2-5, with 9 bases aligning to TRBD1. The V and J ends lost 4 bases and 4 bases, in that order; junction bases with no gene match: 4. Germline-derived CDR1 and CDR2 are KGHSH and LQKENI. The CDR3 runs to 14 residues. The full variable domain, with the rest looked up from reference TRBV18 and TRBJ2-5, is NAGVMQNPRHLVRRRGQEARLRCSPMKGHSHVYWYRQLPEEGLKFMVYLQKENIIDESGMPKERFSAEFPKEGPSILRIQQVVRGDSAAYFCASSQTGGRETQYFGPGTRLLVL.

The chain couples TRBV14 to TRBJ1-2, with no clear D. Per the germline V gene, CDR1 is SGHDN and CDR2 is FVKESK. Deletions cut 0 bases from V and 8 bases from J, with 10 bases between. The CDR3 spans 13 residues. The CDR3 is CASSQDSRWGYTF. The CDR3 coding sequence is TGTGCCAGCAGCCAAGATTCCAGGTGGGGCTACACCTTC.

This sequence joins TRBV7-8 and TRBJ1-1; D is ambiguous. From germline, CDR1 is SGHVS and CDR2 FQNEAQ. This CDR3 has 15 amino acids. Trimming took 3 bases from V and 4 from J, leaving 15 bases between them. The CDR3 spells CASSFGKGSGTEAFF. Here the CDR3 DNA reads TGTGCCAGCAGCTTTGGAAAAGGGTCGGGCACTGAAGCTTTCTTT.

V is TRBV12-1 and J is TRBJ2-7; whether TRBD1, the table's D call, matches the DNA was not checked. TRBV12-1 is a pseudogene segment. This CDR3 spans 18 amino acids. This chain's CDR3 is CASSSCGPWTGEDNEQYF. The CDR3 DNA reads as TGTGCCAGCAGCTCCTGTGGGCCCTGGACAGGGGAGGACAACGAGCAGTACTTC.

This chain connects TRBV6-4 to TRBJ2-1; 9 bases match TRBD1. Per the germline V gene, CDR1 is MRHNA and CDR2 is SNTAGT. The CDR3 runs 15 residues. The ends lost 3 bases at V and 4 bases at J; junction bases unmatched: 4. Written as DNA, the CDR3 is TGTGCCAGCAGTGAACGACAGGGGGGGTACAATGAGCAGTTCTTC. Translating it yields CASSERQGGYNEQFF.

This chain joins TRBV11-1 and TRBJ2-7; 8 bases are a match to TRBD2. The CDR3 spans 15 residues. Germline V gene data show CDR1 as SGHAT and CDR2 as FQDESV (reference sequence). With 5 bases clipped from V and 4 bases from J, the junction kept 10 bases outside the gene matches. The CDR3 protein is CASSPASSGSYEQYF. The CDR3 nucleotides read TGTGCCAGCAGCCCCGCGTCCAGCGGGAGTTACGAGCAGTACTTC.

This chain links TRBV3-1 (or the pseudogene TRBV3-2) with TRBJ2-7, with D unclear. CDR1 is LGHDT, CDR2 YNNKEL, per germline (reference sequence). Trimming cost V 5 bases and J 2 bases, with 4 bases left between them. The CDR3 covers 11 residues. CDR3 bases: TGTGCCAGCAGCTCGGCCTACGAGCAGTACTTC. It specifies CASSSAYEQYF.

J is TRBJ2-1 and V is TRBV2; TRBD1 might be the D (5 bases). Germline CDR1 reads SNHLY; CDR2 reads FYNNEI. Deletions cut 6 bases from V and 12 bases from J, with 18 bases between. This CDR3 is 13 amino acids long. The CDR3, as DNA: TGTGCCAGCAGAGCAGCAGGGATCCATACGCAGTTCTTC. It specifies CASRAAGIHTQFF.

This sequence joins TRBV6-5 and TRBJ1-2; D remains ambiguous. Per germline, CDR1 MNHEY and CDR2 SVGAGI. The V end lost 2 bases, the J end lost 4 bases, and 8 bases lay between the germline ends. The CDR3 totals 13 residues. The CDR3: CASSYGRAYGYTF. The DNA of the CDR3 is TGTGCCAGCAGTTACGGGCGGGCCTATGGCTACACCTTC.

The CDR3 reads CASSEIRGNEQYF. The CDR3 bases are TGTGCCAGCAGTGAAATTCGGGGAAACGAGCAGTACTTC. V gene TRBV6-1 combines with J gene TRBJ2-7, with D possibly being TRBD2 (5 bases). Germline V gene sequence: CDR1 MNHNS, CDR2 SASEGT. The length of the CDR3 is 13 residues. V lost 2 bases and J 5 bases, leaving 10 bases between the germline ends.

The chain combines TRBV7-9 with TRBJ2-3; TRBD2 matches 9 bases. The V gene's germline CDR1 is SEHNR and CDR2 FQNEAQ (reference sequence). V dropped 6 bases and J dropped 6; count of bases not matched to a gene: 7. This CDR3 spans 14 amino acids. The DNA for the CDR3 is TGTGCCAGCAGAAATTTAGCGGGAGTGGATACGCAGTATTTT. Translation gives CASRNLAGVDTQYF.